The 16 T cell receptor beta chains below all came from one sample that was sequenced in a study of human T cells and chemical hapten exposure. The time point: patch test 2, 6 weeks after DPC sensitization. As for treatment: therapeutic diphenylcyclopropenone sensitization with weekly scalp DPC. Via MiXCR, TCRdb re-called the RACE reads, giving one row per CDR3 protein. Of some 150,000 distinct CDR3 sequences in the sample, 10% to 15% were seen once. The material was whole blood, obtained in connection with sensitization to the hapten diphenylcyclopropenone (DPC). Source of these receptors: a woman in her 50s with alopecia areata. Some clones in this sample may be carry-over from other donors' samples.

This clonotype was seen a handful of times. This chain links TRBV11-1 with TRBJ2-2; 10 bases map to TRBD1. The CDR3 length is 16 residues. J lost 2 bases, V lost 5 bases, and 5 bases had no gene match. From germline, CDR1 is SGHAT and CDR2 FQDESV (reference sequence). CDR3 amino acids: CASSGTGVENTGELFF. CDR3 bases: TGTGCCAGCAGCGGGACAGGGGTAGAAAACACCGGGGAGCTGTTTTTT. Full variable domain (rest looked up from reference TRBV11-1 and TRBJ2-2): EAEVAQSPRYKITEKSQAVAFWCDPISGHATLYWYRQILGQGPELLVQFQDESVVDDSQLPKDRFSAERLKGVDSTLKIQPAELGDSAMYLCASSGTGVENTGELFFGEGSRLTVL.

The CDR3 is CASSLVGGSNSPLHF. The CDR3 DNA reads as TGTGCCAGCAGTTTAGTCGGGGGGAGTAATTCACCCCTCCACTTT. This chain uses TRBV12-3 or TRBV12-4 with TRBJ1-6; D possibly corresponds to TRBD1 (5 bases). The CDR3 consists of 15 residues. Trimming pared 1 base from V and 6 bases from J, leaving 10 bases between.

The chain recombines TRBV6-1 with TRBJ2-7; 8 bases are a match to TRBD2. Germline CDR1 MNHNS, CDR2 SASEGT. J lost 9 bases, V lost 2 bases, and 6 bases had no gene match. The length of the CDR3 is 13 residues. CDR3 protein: CASSETPREGQYF. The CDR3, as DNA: TGTGCCAGCAGTGAAACCCCTCGGGAGGGGCAGTACTTC.

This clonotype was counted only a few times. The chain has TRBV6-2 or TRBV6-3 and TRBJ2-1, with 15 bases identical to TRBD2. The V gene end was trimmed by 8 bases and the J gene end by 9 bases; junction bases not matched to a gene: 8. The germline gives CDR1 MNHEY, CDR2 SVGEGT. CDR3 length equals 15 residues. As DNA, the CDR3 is TGTGCCAGCCGGGGACTAGCGGGAGGAGGGGGTGAGCAGTTCTTC. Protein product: CASRGLAGGGGEQFF.

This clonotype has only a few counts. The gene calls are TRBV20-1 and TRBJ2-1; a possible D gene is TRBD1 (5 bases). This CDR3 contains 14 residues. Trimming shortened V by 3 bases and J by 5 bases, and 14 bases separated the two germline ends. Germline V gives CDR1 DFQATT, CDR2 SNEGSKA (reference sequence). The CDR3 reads CSARHGRVDNEQFF. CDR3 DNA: TGCAGTGCTAGGCATGGCAGGGTGGACAATGAGCAGTTCTTC.

CDR3 in amino acids: CSASRDRPYEQYF. CDR3 DNA: TGCAGTGCTAGCCGAGACAGGCCCTACGAGCAGTACTTC. The chain has TRBV20-1 and TRBJ2-7; D is perhaps TRBD1 (6 bases). Germline V gives CDR1 DFQATT, CDR2 SNEGSKA (reference sequence). V was trimmed by 3 bases and J by 2 bases, leaving 11 bases between them. CDR3 size: 13 residues.

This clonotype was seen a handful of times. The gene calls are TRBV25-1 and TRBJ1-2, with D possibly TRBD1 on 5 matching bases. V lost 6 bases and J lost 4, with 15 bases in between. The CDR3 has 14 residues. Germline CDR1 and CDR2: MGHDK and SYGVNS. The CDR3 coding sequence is TGTGCCAGCAGCCAAAGGTCCAGGGTCTATGGCTACACCTTC. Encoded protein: CASSQRSRVYGYTF.

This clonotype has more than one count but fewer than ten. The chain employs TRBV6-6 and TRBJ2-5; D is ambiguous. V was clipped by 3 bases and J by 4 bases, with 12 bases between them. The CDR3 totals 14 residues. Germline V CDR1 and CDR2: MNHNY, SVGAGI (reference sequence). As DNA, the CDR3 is TGTGCCAGCAGTTATCGTCGGTACCTAGAGACCCAGTACTTC. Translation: CASSYRRYLETQYF.

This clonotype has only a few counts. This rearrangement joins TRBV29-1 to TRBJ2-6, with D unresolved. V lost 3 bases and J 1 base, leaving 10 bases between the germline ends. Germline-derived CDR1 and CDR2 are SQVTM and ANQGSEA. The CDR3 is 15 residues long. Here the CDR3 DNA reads TGCAGCGTTGACAGTTACCCGTCTGGGGCCAACGTCCTGACTTTC. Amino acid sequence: CSVDSYPSGANVLTF. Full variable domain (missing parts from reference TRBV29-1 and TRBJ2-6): SAVISQKPSRDICQRGTSLTIQCQVDSQVTMMFWYRQQPGQSLTLIATANQGSEATYESGFVIDKFPISRPNLTFSTLTVSNMSPEDSSIYLCSVDSYPSGANVLTFGAGSRLTVL.

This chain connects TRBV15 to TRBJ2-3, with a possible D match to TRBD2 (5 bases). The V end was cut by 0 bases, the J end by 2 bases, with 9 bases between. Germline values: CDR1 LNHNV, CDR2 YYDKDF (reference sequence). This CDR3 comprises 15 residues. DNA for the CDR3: TGTGCCACCAGCAGAGATCGGGGATTCACAGATACGCAGTATTTT. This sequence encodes CATSRDRGFTDTQYF. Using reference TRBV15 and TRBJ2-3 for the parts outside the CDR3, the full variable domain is DAMVIQNPRYQVTQFGKPVTLSCSQTLNHNVMYWYQQKSSQAPKLLFHYYDKDFNNEADTPDNFQSRRPNTSFCFLDIRSPGLGDTAMYLCATSRDRGFTDTQYFGPGTRLTVL.

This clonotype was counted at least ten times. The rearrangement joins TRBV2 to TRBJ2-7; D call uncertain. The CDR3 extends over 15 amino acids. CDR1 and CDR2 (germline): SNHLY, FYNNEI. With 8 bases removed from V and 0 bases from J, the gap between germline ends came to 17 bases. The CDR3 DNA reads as TGTGCCAGCCGAGTATCAGGAGTTAACTCCTACGAGCAGTACTTC. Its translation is CASRVSGVNSYEQYF.

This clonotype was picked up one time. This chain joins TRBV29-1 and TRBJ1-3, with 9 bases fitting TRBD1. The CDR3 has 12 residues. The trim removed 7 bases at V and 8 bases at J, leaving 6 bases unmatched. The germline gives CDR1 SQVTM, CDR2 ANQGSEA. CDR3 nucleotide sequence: TGCAGCGGCCGGGACAGGGACTACACCATATATTTT. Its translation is CSGRDRDYTIYF.

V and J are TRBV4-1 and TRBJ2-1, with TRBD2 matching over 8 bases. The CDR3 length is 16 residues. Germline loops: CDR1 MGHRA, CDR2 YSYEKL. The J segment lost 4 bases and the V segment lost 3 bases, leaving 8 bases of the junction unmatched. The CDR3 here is CASSQVSLAAYNEQFF. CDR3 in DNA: TGCGCCAGCAGCCAGGTTTCACTAGCGGCTTACAATGAGCAGTTCTTC.

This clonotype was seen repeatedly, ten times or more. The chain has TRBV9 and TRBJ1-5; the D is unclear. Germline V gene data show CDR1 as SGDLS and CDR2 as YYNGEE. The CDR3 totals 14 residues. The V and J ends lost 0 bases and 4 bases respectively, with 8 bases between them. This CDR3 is CASSVDPANQPQHF. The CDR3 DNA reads TGTGCCAGCAGCGTAGATCCAGCTAATCAGCCCCAGCATTTT.

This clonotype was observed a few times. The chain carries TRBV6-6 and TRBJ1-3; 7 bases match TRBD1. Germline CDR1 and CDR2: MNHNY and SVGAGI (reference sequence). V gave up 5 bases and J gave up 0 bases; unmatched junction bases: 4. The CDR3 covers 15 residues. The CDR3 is CASSHRGGSGNTIYF. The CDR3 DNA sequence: TGTGCCAGCAGTCACAGGGGAGGCTCTGGAAACACCATATATTTT.

The CDR3 DNA is TGCGCCAGCAGCTTGGCTGATGGCACTGAAGCTTTCTTT. Translation: CASSLADGTEAFF. The V call is TRBV5-1, the J call TRBJ1-1; the D is unclear. Germline values: CDR1 SGHRS, CDR2 YFSETQ. This CDR3 has 13 residues. Trimming took 0 bases from V and 4 from J, leaving 7 bases between them. The variable domain in full, completed from reference TRBV5-1 and TRBJ1-1, reads KAGVTQTPRYLIKTRGQQVTLSCSPISGHRSVSWYQQTPGQGLQFLFEYFSETQRNKGNFPGRFSGRQFSNSRSEMNVSTLELGDSALYLCASSLADGTEAFFGQGTRLTVV.